In this sample, the clone carrying this T cell receptor beta chain turned up a few times. TCRdb reprocessed the RT-PCR reads with MiXCR, giving one entry per CDR3 protein. The table has about a million distinct CDR3 sequences, approximately 18% seen once. The data originate from a study of patients and donors after allogeneic stem cell transplantation. V shed 4 bases and J shed 4 bases, with 10 bases lying between them. The CDR3 spans 15 residues. Germline lookup yields CDR1 KGHDR and CDR2 SFDVKD. Input material: blood, either unsorted or a sorted T cell fraction (not recorded which). The chain employs TRBV24-1 and TRBJ2-6, with D possibly called TRBD1 or TRBD2 (5 bases each). The source is a human donor who was either an allogeneic HSCT recipient or a stem cell or donor lymphocyte infusion donor (not recorded which). It is not recorded whose cells these are; they may come from a transplant donor. The CDR3 loop is CATSDRGSGANVLTF. CDR3 DNA: TGTGCCACCAGTGACCGGGGCTCCGGGGCCAACGTCCTGACTTTC.